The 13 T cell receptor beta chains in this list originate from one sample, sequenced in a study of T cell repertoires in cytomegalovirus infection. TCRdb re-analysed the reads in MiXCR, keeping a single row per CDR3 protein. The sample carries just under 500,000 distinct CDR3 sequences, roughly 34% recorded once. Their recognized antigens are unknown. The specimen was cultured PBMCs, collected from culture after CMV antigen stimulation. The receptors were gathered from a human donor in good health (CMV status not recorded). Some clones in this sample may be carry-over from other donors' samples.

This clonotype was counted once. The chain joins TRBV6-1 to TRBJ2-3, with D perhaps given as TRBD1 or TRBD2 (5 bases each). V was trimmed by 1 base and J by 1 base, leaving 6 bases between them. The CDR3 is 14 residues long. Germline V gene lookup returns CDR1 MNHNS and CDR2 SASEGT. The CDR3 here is CASSEVGGTDTQYF. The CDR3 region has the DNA TGTGCCAGCAGTGAAGTGGGGGGCACAGATACGCAGTATTTT.

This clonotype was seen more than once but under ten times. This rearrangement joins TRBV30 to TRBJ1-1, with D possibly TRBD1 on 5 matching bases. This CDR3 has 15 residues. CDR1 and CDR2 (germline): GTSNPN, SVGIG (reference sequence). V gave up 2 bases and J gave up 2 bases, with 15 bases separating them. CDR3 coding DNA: TGTGCCTGGAGTACGATGGGGGAAGGTAACACTGAAGCTTTCTTT. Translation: CAWSTMGEGNTEAFF. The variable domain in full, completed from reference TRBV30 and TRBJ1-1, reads SQTIHQWPATLVQPVGSPLSLECTVEGTSNPNLYWYRQAAGRGLQLLFYSVGIGQISSEVPQNLSASRPQDRQFILSSKKLLLSDSGFYLCAWSTMGEGNTEAFFGQGTRLTVV.

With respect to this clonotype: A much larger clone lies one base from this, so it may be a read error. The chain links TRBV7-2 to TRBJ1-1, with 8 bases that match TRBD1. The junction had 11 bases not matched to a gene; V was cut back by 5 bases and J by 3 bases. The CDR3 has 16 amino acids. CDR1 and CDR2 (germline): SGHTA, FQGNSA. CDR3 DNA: TGTGCCAGCAGCCTACAGGGGGGAAAGTTTTACACTGAAGCTTTCTTT. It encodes CASSLQGGKFYTEAFF.

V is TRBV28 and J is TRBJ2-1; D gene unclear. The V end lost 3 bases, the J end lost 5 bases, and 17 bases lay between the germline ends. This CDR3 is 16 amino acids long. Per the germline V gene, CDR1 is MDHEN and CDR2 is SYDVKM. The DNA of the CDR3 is TGTGCCAGCAGTTTGTCCCCACGCTCGATTGACAATGAGCAGTTCTTC. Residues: CASSLSPRSIDNEQFF.

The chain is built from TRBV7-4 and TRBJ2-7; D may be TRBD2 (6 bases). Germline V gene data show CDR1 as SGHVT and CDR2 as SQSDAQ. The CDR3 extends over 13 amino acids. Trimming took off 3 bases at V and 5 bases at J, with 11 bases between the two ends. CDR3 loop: CASSFGGDHEQYF. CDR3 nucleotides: TGTGCCAGCAGCTTCGGAGGGGACCACGAGCAGTACTTC.

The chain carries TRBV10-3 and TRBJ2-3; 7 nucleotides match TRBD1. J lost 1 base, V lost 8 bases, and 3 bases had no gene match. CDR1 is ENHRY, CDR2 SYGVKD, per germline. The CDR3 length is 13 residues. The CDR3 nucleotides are TGTGCCATCCGACAGGGCGGCACAGATACGCAGTATTTT. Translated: CAIRQGGTDTQYF.

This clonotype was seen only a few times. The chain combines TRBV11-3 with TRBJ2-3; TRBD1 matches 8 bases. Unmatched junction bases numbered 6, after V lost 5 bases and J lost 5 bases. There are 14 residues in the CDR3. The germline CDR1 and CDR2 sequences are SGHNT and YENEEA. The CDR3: CASSGQGDGDTQYF. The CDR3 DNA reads TGTGCCAGCAGCGGACAGGGAGATGGAGATACGCAGTATTTT.

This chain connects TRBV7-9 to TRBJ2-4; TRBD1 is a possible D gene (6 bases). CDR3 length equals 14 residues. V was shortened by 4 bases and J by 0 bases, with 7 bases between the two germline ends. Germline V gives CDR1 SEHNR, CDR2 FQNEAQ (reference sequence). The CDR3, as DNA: TGTGCCAGCAGCTCAGGGGTAGCCAAAAACATTCAGTACTTC. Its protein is CASSSGVAKNIQYF.

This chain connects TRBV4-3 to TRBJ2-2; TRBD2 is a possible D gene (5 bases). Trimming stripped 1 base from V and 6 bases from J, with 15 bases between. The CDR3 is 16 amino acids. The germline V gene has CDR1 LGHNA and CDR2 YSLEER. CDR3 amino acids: CASSQATLGLPGELFF. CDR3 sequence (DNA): TGCGCCAGCAGCCAAGCCACACTAGGATTGCCCGGGGAGCTGTTTTTT.

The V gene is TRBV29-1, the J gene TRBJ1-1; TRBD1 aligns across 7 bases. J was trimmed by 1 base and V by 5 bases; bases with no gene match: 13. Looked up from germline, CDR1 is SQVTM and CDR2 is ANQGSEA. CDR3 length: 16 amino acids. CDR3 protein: CSVSNTGVGRNTEAFF. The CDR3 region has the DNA TGCAGCGTTTCAAACACAGGGGTGGGACGGAACACTGAAGCTTTCTTT.

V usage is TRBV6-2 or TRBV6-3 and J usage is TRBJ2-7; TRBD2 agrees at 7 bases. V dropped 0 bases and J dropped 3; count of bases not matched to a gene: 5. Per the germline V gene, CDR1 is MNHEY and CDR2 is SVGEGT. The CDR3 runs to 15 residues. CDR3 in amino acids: CASSYSTASGYEQYV. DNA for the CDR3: TGTGCCAGCAGTTACTCGACGGCTAGCGGCTACGAGCAGTACGTC.

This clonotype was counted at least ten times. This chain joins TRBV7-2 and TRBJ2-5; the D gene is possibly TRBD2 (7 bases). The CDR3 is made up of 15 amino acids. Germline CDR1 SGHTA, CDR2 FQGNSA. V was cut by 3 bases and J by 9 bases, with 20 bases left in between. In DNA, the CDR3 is TGTGCCAGCAGCTTGGGGACACGGGGGGTTAGGGCCCAGTACTTC. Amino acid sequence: CASSLGTRGVRAQYF.

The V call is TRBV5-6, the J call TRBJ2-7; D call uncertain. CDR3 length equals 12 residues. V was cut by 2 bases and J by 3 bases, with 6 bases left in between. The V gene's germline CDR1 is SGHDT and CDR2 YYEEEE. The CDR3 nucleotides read TGTGCCAGCAGCTTCTCTCTCTACGAGCAGTACTTC. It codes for CASSFSLYEQYF.